This is a list of T cell receptor beta chains from one sample in a study of CD8 T cells in Susac syndrome. TCRdb recomputed calls from the immunoSEQ multiplex PCR reads with MiXCR, one row per CDR3 protein. The table has 95,000 to 150,000 distinct CDR3 sequences, roughly 95% seen once; the top ten hold less than 0.15%. Sequencing was performed on CD4+ T cells from PBMCs. The receptor source for this set is a human donor with Susac syndrome. Each CDR3 is given with its conserved first and last residue. The order of the fields is V gene, J gene, clone size, D gene, CDR3 protein, CDR3 DNA. D genes are given only for firm matches. Clone size is given for some rows only: seen once, a few or many times, or a class if the clone is expanded.

TRBV7-3	TRBJ2-1	.	TRBD2	CASSLTGGSSYNEQFF	TGTGCCAGCAGCTTAACGGGCGGGAGCTCCTACAATGAGCAGTTCTTC
TRBV20-1	TRBJ2-1	.	.	CSLEGLYNEQFF	TGCAGCCTGGAGGGACTCTACAATGAGCAGTTCTTC
TRBV7-9	TRBJ1-1	.	TRBD1	CASSLGPGQGPKAFF	TGTGCCAGCAGCTTGGGACCGGGACAGGGGCCCAAAGCTTTCTTT
TRBV20-1	TRBJ1-2	.	TRBD1	CSAGQVGGYGYTF	TGCAGTGCTGGACAGGTGGGGGGATATGGCTACACCTTC
TRBV7-9	TRBJ2-7	.	TRBD1	CASSHRDRNYEQYF	TGTGCCAGCAGCCACCGGGACAGGAACTACGAGCAGTACTTC
TRBV5-4	TRBJ1-1	.	.	CASSRGTRNTEAFF	TGTGCCAGCAGCCGTGGGACAAGGAACACTGAAGCTTTCTTT
TRBV29-1	TRBJ2-5	.	TRBD2	CSGTSGSETQYF	TGCAGCGGGACTAGCGGGAGCGAGACCCAGTACTTC
TRBV27	TRBJ1-5	.	.	CASSPAFYGNQPQHF	TGTGCCAGCAGTCCGGCCTTCTACGGCAATCAGCCCCAGCATTTT
TRBV15	TRBJ2-7	.	.	CATSRGNTGGKDEQYF	TGTGCCACCAGCAGAGGGAACACGGGGGGCAAAGACGAGCAGTACTTC
TRBV20-1	TRBJ2-3	.	.	CSASPSSGTDTQYF	TGCAGTGCTAGCCCTTCTAGCGGCACAGATACGCAGTATTTT
TRBV28	TRBJ2-5	.	TRBD2	CASHGRPQETQYF	TGTGCCAGCCACGGGAGGCCCCAAGAGACCCAGTACTTC
TRBV18	TRBJ1-1	.	.	CASSPGGRTEAFF	TGTGCCAGCTCACCCGGGGGGCGGACTGAAGCTTTCTTT
TRBV5-1	TRBJ1-3	.	.	CASSSSGSGNTIYF	TGCGCCAGCAGCTCAAGTGGCTCTGGAAACACCATATATTTT
TRBV6-1	TRBJ2-3	once	TRBD2	CASSGGRVTSTDTQYF	TGTGCCAGCAGTGGGGGGAGGGTGACTAGCACAGATACGCAGTATTTT
TRBV12-3/TRBV12-4	TRBJ1-1	.	.	CASSPERNTEAFF	TGTGCCAGCAGTCCCGAGAGGAACACTGAAGCTTTCTTT
TRBV20-1	TRBJ1-2	.	TRBD1	CSARTAGQGYGYTF	TGCAGTGCCCGAACCGCTGGACAGGGGTATGGCTACACCTTC
TRBV30	TRBJ2-5	once	TRBD1	CASEGQGRETQYF	TGTGCCTCGGAAGGACAGGGAAGGGAGACCCAGTACTTC
TRBV20-1	TRBJ2-5	.	TRBD1	CSAPRGTGGQETQYF	TGCAGTGCTCCTAGGGGGACAGGGGGCCAAGAGACCCAGTACTTC
TRBV29-1	TRBJ2-3	.	.	CSVTPRRGYTDTQYF	TGCAGCGTTACCCCCAGGAGGGGATACACAGATACGCAGTATTTT
TRBV18	TRBJ2-1	.	TRBD1	CASSPGQGLFNEQFF	TGTGCCAGCTCACCTGGACAGGGCTTATTCAATGAGCAGTTCTTC
TRBV9	TRBJ1-5	.	.	CASSVTANQPQHF	TGTGCCAGCAGTGTTACAGCGAATCAGCCCCAGCATTTT
TRBV7-3	TRBJ2-1	.	.	CASSATAYNEQFF	TGTGCCAGCAGCGCCACAGCCTACAATGAGCAGTTCTTC
TRBV5-6	TRBJ2-5	once	.	CASSLSGKETQYF	TGTGCCAGCAGCTTGTCAGGAAAAGAGACCCAGTACTTC
TRBV7-9	TRBJ1-2	.	.	CASSLMGAITNYGYTF	TGTGCCAGCAGCTTAATGGGCGCAATTACTAACTATGGCTACACCTTC
TRBV6-1	TRBJ2-1	.	TRBD2	CASSPQTSGGVNEQFF	TGTGCCAGCAGTCCCCAGACTAGCGGAGGGGTCAATGAGCAGTTCTTC
TRBV6-6	TRBJ2-7	.	TRBD1	CASSHNRGPSYEQYF	TGTGCCAGCAGTCACAACAGGGGGCCTTCCTACGAGCAGTACTTC
TRBV3-1	TRBJ2-3	.	TRBD2	CASSPLAGGGTDTQYF	TGTGCCAGCAGCCCACTAGCGGGAGGTGGTACAGATACGCAGTATTTT
TRBV3-1	TRBJ1-2	.	.	CASSAPGSGYTF	TGTGCCAGCAGCGCGCCGGGGAGTGGCTACACCTTC
TRBV6-5	TRBJ2-7	.	.	CASTPWQGTYEQYF	TGTGCCAGCACCCCGTGGCAGGGTACCTACGAGCAGTACTTC
TRBV4-2	TRBJ1-1	.	TRBD1	CASSQGPTGWTEAFF	TGTGCCAGCAGCCAAGGGCCGACAGGGTGGACTGAAGCTTTCTTT
TRBV6-1	TRBJ2-3	.	TRBD2	CASSKTSGSPTDTQYF	TGTGCCAGCAGTAAGACTAGCGGGAGCCCCACGGATACGCAGTATTTT
TRBV7-2	TRBJ2-7	.	.	CASSAQGSGEQYF	TGTGCCAGCAGCGCTCAGGGCTCTGGTGAGCAGTACTTC
TRBV11-3	TRBJ2-1	.	TRBD2	CASSDNTSGPRFF	TGTGCCAGCAGCGACAATACTAGCGGTCCCCGGTTCTTC
TRBV25-1	TRBJ2-5	.	TRBD2	CASSVVDGRKTQYF	TGTGCCAGCAGTGTTGTGGACGGGAGGAAGACCCAGTACTTC
TRBV5-1	TRBJ1-5	.	.	CASSLAADQPQHF	TGCGCCAGCAGCTTGGCCGCTGATCAGCCCCAGCATTTT
TRBV12-3/TRBV12-4	TRBJ1-1	.	.	CASSWTANTEAFF	TGTGCCAGCAGTTGGACAGCGAACACTGAAGCTTTCTTT
TRBV11-3	TRBJ2-7	.	.	CASSPGIGPLYEQYF	TGTGCCAGCAGTCCGGGGATAGGGCCCCTCTACGAGCAGTACTTC
TRBV19	TRBJ1-1	.	.	CATAGDRNTEAFF	TGTGCCACCGCGGGGGATAGGAACACTGAAGCTTTCTTT
TRBV28	TRBJ2-2	.	.	CASSSGQNTGELFF	TGTGCCAGCAGTTCGGGACAGAACACCGGGGAGCTGTTTTTT
TRBV5-1	TRBJ1-2	.	.	CASSANSGMGYTF	TGCGCCAGCAGCGCTAACTCAGGGATGGGCTACACCTTC
TRBV6-6	TRBJ2-3	.	.	CASSYLGNADTQYF	TGTGCCAGCAGTTACCTCGGTAACGCAGATACGCAGTATTTT